This T cell receptor beta chain emerged from a study of shared clonotypes between healthy human individuals. Study-level background: The cohort had two women and a few men, ages 18 to 49. Study-level results: A handful of donors showed sharing of roughly 5% of naive CD4 clonotypes. Generation probabilities were higher for clonotypes shared across all four sorted-subset donors than for unshared ones.

Naive CD8 cells were CD45RO-negative, positively selected for CCR7, excluding terminally differentiated effector memory CD45RA+ cells. Genomic DNA (from each subset) was split evenly across several immunoSEQ plates. Clones were read by immunoSEQ multiplex PCR, and TCRdb kept only the in-frame ones, dropping some. The sample lists about 2.1 million clones, 85% to 95% occurring once. Notes on this clone: The antigen is unknown.

Germline V lookup: CDR1 SGDLS, CDR2 YYNGEE. Trimming cost V 0 bases and J 0 bases; bases outside gene matches: 8. The CDR3 contains 19 residues. The chain links TRBV9 to TRBJ1-3; 11 bases are shared with TRBD1. The origin of this receptor is a man aged 18 to 35 in good health. Some clones in this sample may be carry-over from other donors' samples. Sequences were obtained from naive CD8+ T cells from PBMCs. CDR3 coding DNA: TGTGCCAGCAGCGTAGACCGGGACAGGGGGAGCTCCTCTGGAAACACCATATATTTT. This sequence encodes CASSVDRDRGSSSGNTIYF.